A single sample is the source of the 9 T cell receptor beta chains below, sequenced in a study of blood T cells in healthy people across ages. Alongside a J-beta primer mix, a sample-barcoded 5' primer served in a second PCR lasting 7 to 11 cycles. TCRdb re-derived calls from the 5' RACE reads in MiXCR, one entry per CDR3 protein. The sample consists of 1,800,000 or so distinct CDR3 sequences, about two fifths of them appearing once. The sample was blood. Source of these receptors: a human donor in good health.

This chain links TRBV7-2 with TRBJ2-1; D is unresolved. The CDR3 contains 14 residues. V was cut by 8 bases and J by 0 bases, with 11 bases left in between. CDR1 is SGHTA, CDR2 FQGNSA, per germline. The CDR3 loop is CASYPMSSYNEQFF. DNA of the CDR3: TGTGCCAGCTATCCCATGAGCTCCTACAATGAGCAGTTCTTC.

The chain's CDR3 is CASSYDSTYEQYF. In DNA form, the CDR3 reads TGTGCCAGCAGTTACGACTCTACCTACGAGCAGTACTTC. The V call is TRBV6-2 or TRBV6-3, the J call TRBJ2-7; D call uncertain. V lost 2 bases and J lost 2, with 7 bases in between. Germline V gene data show CDR1 as MNHEY and CDR2 as SVGEGT. The CDR3 is made up of 13 amino acids.

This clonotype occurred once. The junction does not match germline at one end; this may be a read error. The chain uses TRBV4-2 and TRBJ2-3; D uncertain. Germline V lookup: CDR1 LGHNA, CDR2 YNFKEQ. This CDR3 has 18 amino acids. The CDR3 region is CASSQALTKLRTTHTQYF. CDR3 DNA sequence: TGTGCCAGCAGCCAAGCCTTGACAAAGTTGCGAACCACACATACGCAGTATTTT.

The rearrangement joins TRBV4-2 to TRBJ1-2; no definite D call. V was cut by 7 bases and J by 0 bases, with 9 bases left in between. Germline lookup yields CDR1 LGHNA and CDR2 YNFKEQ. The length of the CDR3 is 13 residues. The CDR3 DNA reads TGTGCCAGCAAGACATACACTAACTATGGCTACACCTTC. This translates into CASKTYTNYGYTF.

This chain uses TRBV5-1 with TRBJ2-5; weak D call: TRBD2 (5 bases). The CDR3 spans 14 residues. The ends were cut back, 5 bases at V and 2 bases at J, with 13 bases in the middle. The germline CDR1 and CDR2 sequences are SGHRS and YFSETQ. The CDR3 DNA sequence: TGCGCCAGCAGAAGGTCGGGATGGCAAGAGACCCAGTACTTC. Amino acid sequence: CASRRSGWQETQYF. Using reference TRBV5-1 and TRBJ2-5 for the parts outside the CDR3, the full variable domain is KAGVTQTPRYLIKTRGQQVTLSCSPISGHRSVSWYQQTPGQGLQFLFEYFSETQRNKGNFPGRFSGRQFSNSRSEMNVSTLELGDSALYLCASRRSGWQETQYFGPGTRLLVL.

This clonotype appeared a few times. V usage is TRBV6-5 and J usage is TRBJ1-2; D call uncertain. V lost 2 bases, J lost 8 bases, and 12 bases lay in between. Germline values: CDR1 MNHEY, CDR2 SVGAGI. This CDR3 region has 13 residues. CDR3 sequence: CASSYDQTRGYTF. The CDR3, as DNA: TGTGCCAGCAGTTACGACCAGACCCGCGGCTACACCTTC.

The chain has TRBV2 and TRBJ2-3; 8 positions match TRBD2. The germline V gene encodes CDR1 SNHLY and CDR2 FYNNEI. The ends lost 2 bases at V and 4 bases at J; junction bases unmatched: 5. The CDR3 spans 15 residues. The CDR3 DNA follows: TGTGCCAGCAGTGAATTGGGGACTAGGTCAGATACGCAGTATTTT. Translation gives CASSELGTRSDTQYF.

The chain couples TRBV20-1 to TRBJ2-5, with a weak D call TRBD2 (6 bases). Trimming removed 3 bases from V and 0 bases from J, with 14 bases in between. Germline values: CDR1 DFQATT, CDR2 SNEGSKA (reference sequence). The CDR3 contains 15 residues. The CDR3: CSASGSDQDQETQYF. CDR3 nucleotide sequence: TGCAGTGCTAGCGGGAGCGACCAAGACCAAGAGACCCAGTACTTC.

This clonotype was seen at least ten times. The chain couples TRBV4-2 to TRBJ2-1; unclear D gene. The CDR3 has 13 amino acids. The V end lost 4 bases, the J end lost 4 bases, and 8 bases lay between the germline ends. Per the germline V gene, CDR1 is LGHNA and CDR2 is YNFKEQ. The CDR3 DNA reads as TGTGCCAGCAGCCCGACACTTTACAATGAGCAGTTCTTC. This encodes CASSPTLYNEQFF.